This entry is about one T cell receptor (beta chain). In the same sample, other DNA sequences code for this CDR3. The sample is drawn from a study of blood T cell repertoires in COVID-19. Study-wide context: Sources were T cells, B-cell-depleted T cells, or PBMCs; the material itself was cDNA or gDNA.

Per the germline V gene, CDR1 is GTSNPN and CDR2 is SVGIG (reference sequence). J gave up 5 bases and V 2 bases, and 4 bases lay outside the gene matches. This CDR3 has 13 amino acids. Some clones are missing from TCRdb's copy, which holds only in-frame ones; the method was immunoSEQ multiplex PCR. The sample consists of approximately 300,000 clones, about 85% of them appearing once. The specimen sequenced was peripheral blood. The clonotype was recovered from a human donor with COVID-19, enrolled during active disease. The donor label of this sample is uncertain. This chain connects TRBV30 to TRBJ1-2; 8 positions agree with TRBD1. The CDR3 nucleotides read TGTGCCTGGAGTCCACGACAGGGGTATGGCTACACCTTC. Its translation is CAWSPRQGYGYTF. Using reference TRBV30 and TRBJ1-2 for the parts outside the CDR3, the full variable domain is SQTIHQWPATLVQPVGSPLSLECTVEGTSNPNLYWYRQAAGRGLQLLFYSVGIGQISSEVPQNLSASRPQDRQFILSSKKLLLSDSGFYLCAWSPRQGYGYTFGSGTRLTVV.